The 26 T cell receptor beta chains in this list originate from one sample, sequenced in a study of T cell changes during pregnancy in multiple sclerosis. The protocol was immunoSEQ multiplex PCR, while the TCRdb copy is restricted to in-frame clones and leaves out a portion. This sample has 35,000 or so clones, with 89% found just once. The source was CD4+ T cells from peripheral blood mononuclear cells, collected after pregnancy. These receptors were obtained from a female donor in good health, enrolled as a control in a pregnancy study.

The J gene is TRBJ2-3, the V gene TRBV29-1, with TRBD2 matching over 9 bases. CDR3 size: 13 residues. The V gene's germline CDR1 is SQVTM and CDR2 ANQGSEA. This chain's CDR3 is CTVAGASTDTQYF. The CDR3 DNA sequence: TGCACTGTAGCGGGGGCTAGCACAGATACGCAGTATTTT.

The chain employs TRBV30 and TRBJ1-3; no clear D. V lost 5 bases and J lost 15, with 17 bases in between. CDR3 length: 11 amino acids. Germline CDR1 reads GTSNPN; CDR2 reads SVGIG (reference sequence). In DNA, the CDR3 is TGTGCCTGGGTCCTAAAGGCCCCGGGATATTTT. It codes for CAWVLKAPGYF.

This rearrangement joins TRBV19 to TRBJ2-1; unclear D gene. Germline V gene data show CDR1 as LNHDA and CDR2 as SQIVND (reference sequence). CDR3 length: 15 amino acids. V lost 5 bases and J 3 bases, leaving 14 bases between the germline ends. The CDR3 nucleotides are TGTGCCAGTAGTGTAGGGTTAGATTTCTACAATGAGCAGTTCTTC. Protein sequence: CASSVGLDFYNEQFF. The full variable domain, with the rest looked up from reference TRBV19 and TRBJ2-1, is DGGITQSPKYLFRKEGQNVTLSCEQNLNHDAMYWYRQDPGQGLRLIYYSQIVNDFQKGDIAEGYSVSREKKESFPLTVTSAQKNPTAFYLCASSVGLDFYNEQFFGPGTRLTVL.

Here the CDR3 reads CASSEWRATEAFF. CDR3 sequence (DNA): TGTGCCAGCAGTGAATGGCGGGCGACTGAAGCTTTCTTT. The chain is built from TRBV2 and TRBJ1-1; no definite D call. V lost 2 bases to trimming and J lost 5 bases, with 9 bases between them. This CDR3 contains 13 residues. In germline, CDR1 is SNHLY, CDR2 FYNNEI.

This rearrangement joins TRBV5-5 to TRBJ1-1, with TRBD1 matching over 7 bases. The V segment lost 9 bases and the J segment 1 base; nucleotides outside the gene matches: 9. Germline CDR1 SGHKS, CDR2 YYEKEE (reference sequence). This CDR3 comprises 14 residues. The CDR3 loop is CATRGGVGNTEAFF. The CDR3, as DNA: TGTGCCACCAGGGGGGGGGTCGGGAACACTGAAGCTTTCTTT.

This clone has a single count. This chain uses TRBV2 with TRBJ1-2, with 8 bases identical to TRBD1. This CDR3 has 14 amino acids. Trimming took 5 bases from V and 2 from J; bases not matched to a gene: 4. Per germline, CDR1 SNHLY and CDR2 FYNNEI. The CDR3 sequence is CASSRTGINYGYTF. In DNA form, the CDR3 reads TGTGCCAGCAGTAGGACAGGGATCAACTATGGCTACACCTTC.

The V and J genes are TRBV7-2 and TRBJ2-7; D might be TRBD2 (5 bases). CDR3 length equals 13 residues. Germline V gives CDR1 SGHTA, CDR2 FQGNSA. V gave up 1 base and J gave up 2 bases, with 6 bases separating them. The CDR3 DNA follows: TGTGCCAGCAGCTTAGTCGGGACCTACGAGCAGTACTTC. Translating gives CASSLVGTYEQYF. The entire variable domain, with the rest obtained from reference TRBV7-2 and TRBJ2-7, is as follows: GAGVSQSPSNKVTEKGKDVELRCDPISGHTALYWYRQSLGQGLEFLIYFQGNSAPDKSGLPSDRFSAERTGGSVSTLTIQRTQQEDSAVYLCASSLVGTYEQYFGPGTRLTVT.

The CDR3 DNA is TGTGCCAGCAGTGAAGCGCGGCTCTACACCTTC. As protein: CASSEARLYTF. The chain uses TRBV6-1 and TRBJ1-2; D gene uncertain. From germline, CDR1 is MNHNS and CDR2 SASEGT. The V end was cut by 0 bases, the J end by 10 bases, with 6 bases between. The CDR3 length is 11 residues.

The J gene is TRBJ2-5, the V gene TRBV7-9; a possible D gene is TRBD2 (6 bases). The CDR3 is 17 amino acids. From germline, CDR1 is SEHNR and CDR2 FQNEAQ (reference sequence). Trimming removed 1 base at V and 1 base at J, with 16 bases between. CDR3 DNA: TGTGCCAGCAGCTTAGGCGGGGTCGTCGGATTCCAAGAGACCCAGTACTTC. Protein: CASSLGGVVGFQETQYF.

The V gene is TRBV5-1, the J gene TRBJ2-2; 12 nucleotides match TRBD2. The V gene end was trimmed by 0 bases and the J gene end by 4 bases; junction bases not matched to a gene: 1. The CDR3 totals 16 residues. Germline lookup yields CDR1 SGHRS and CDR2 YFSETQ. CDR3 DNA: TGCGCCAGCAGCTTGGTGACTAGCGGGGGCACCGGGGAGCTGTTTTTT. Translated: CASSLVTSGGTGELFF.

Comments on this clone: Other nucleotide sequences in the sample specify the same CDR3. V is TRBV28 and J is TRBJ1-1; unclear D gene. The CDR3 consists of 13 residues. V was cut by 3 bases and J by 1 base, with 6 bases left in between. CDR1 is MDHEN and CDR2 is SYDVKM in the germline V gene. This chain's CDR3 is CASSFRGNTEAFF. The CDR3 DNA follows: TGTGCCAGCAGTTTTAGAGGGAACACTGAAGCTTTCTTT. The variable domain in full, with the rest retrieved from reference TRBV28 and TRBJ1-1, is DVKVTQSSRYLVKRTGEKVFLECVQDMDHENMFWYRQDPGLGLRLIYFSYDVKMKEKGDIPEGYSVSREKKERFSLILESASTNQTSMYLCASSFRGNTEAFFGQGTRLTVV.

The rearrangement joins TRBV28 to TRBJ1-2; 7 nucleotides match TRBD1. Germline V lookup: CDR1 MDHEN, CDR2 SYDVKM. This CDR3 has 12 amino acids. The V gene end was trimmed by 8 bases and the J gene end by 4 bases; junction bases not matched to a gene: 4. The CDR3 DNA sequence: TGTGCCAGCCTTCAGGGGGGCTATGGCTACACCTTC. Amino acids: CASLQGGYGYTF.

This clone was seen a few times. The chain joins TRBV7-8 to TRBJ2-7; weak D call: TRBD1 (6 bases). The CDR3 loop spans 12 amino acids. V gave up 3 bases and J gave up 12 bases, with 15 bases separating them. Germline V gene data show CDR1 as SGHVS and CDR2 as FQNEAQ. In nucleotides, the CDR3 is TGTGCCAGCAGCTTGTCTATGGGACATGGGTACTTC. Its translation: CASSLSMGHGYF.

This chain connects TRBV5-8 to TRBJ1-6; no clear D. Germline V gene sequence: CDR1 SGHTS, CDR2 YDEGEE. The V and J ends lost 2 bases and 9 bases respectively, with 12 bases between them. The CDR3 loop spans 14 amino acids. CDR3 residues: CASSFNSYGSPLHF. For the CDR3, the DNA is TGTGCCAGCAGCTTTAACAGCTATGGTTCACCCCTCCACTTT.

The V gene is TRBV7-8, the J gene TRBJ1-2; perhaps TRBD1 as D (6 bases). CDR3 length: 13 amino acids. Germline values: CDR1 SGHVS, CDR2 FQNEAQ. V was cut by 1 base and J by 8 bases, with 11 bases left in between. The CDR3 nucleotides read TGTGCCAGCAGCTTAGAGCAGGGGCTGGGCTACACCTTC. Translated, it gives CASSLEQGLGYTF.

This rearrangement joins TRBV6-1 to TRBJ2-7; 11 nucleotides match TRBD1. This CDR3 is 16 amino acids long. CDR1 and CDR2 from the germline V gene are MNHNS and SASEGT. J gave up 1 base and V 2 bases, and 4 bases lay outside the gene matches. The CDR3: CASSESWDRGSYEQYF. CDR3 in DNA: TGTGCCAGCAGTGAATCCTGGGACAGGGGGTCCTACGAGCAGTACTTC.

The V call is TRBV25-1, the J call TRBJ2-7; D may be TRBD2 (7 bases). This CDR3 spans 15 amino acids. Germline lookup yields CDR1 MGHDK and CDR2 SYGVNS. The V end lost 4 bases, the J end lost 5 bases, and 18 bases lay between the germline ends. Here the CDR3 reads CASSVVGAGAHEQYF. In DNA form, the CDR3 reads TGTGCCAGCAGTGTGGTCGGCGCGGGGGCCCACGAGCAGTACTTC.

The CDR3 DNA reads TGTGCCAGCAGTACCCGGGTGGGCACTGAAGCTTTCTTT. Translated, it gives CASSTRVGTEAFF. V is TRBV28 and J is TRBJ1-1; D is undetermined. Trimming stripped 5 bases from V and 4 bases from J, with 11 bases between. The germline V gene has CDR1 MDHEN and CDR2 SYDVKM. This CDR3 has 13 residues.

V is TRBV5-1 and J is TRBJ2-3; D is perhaps TRBD2 (6 bases). Germline assignment: CDR1 SGHRS and CDR2 YFSETQ. Trimming left V 1 base short and J 6 bases short, with 21 bases between. The CDR3 has 17 amino acids. The DNA for the CDR3 is TGCGCCAGCAGCTTGTCCGGGGACTCCTACTACCGCGATACGCAGTATTTT. Its protein product is CASSLSGDSYYRDTQYF.

The rearrangement links TRBV19 to TRBJ1-1; D call uncertain. CDR3 length: 12 residues. Germline V gives CDR1 LNHDA, CDR2 SQIVND (reference sequence). V was pared by 6 bases and J by 8 bases, with 13 bases between. The CDR3 DNA sequence: TGTGCCAGTAGCGCCCCCCCGGGGGAAGCTTTCTTT. Protein: CASSAPPGEAFF.

This chain uses TRBV27 with TRBJ1-1; TRBD1 matches 8 bases. The V segment lost 8 bases and the J segment 0 bases; nucleotides outside the gene matches: 17. Germline V gene data show CDR1 as MNHEY and CDR2 as SMNVEV (reference sequence). This CDR3 spans 18 amino acids. The CDR3 sequence: CASGPPTGEMRMNTEAFF. CDR3 DNA: TGTGCCAGCGGACCCCCGACAGGGGAGATGAGAATGAACACTGAAGCTTTCTTT.

The V gene is TRBV19, the J gene TRBJ1-1; D is unresolved. This CDR3 has 14 amino acids. Trimming cost V 6 bases and J 0 bases, with 11 bases left between them. Germline CDR1 reads LNHDA; CDR2 reads SQIVND (reference sequence). The CDR3 loop is CASRLRLLNTEAFF. The CDR3 nucleotides read TGTGCCAGTAGATTGAGACTCCTGAACACTGAAGCTTTCTTT.

The chain links TRBV5-4 to TRBJ1-5; D unclear. With 2 bases removed from V and 4 bases from J, the gap between germline ends came to 10 bases. The germline V gene encodes CDR1 SGHNT and CDR2 YYREEE (reference sequence). The CDR3 consists of 14 residues. Written as DNA, the CDR3 is TGTGCCAGCAGCTTTGGAGGGAATAATCAGCCCCAGCATTTT. Translated: CASSFGGNNQPQHF.

The chain couples TRBV9 to TRBJ1-5; D ambiguous. The germline V gene encodes CDR1 SGDLS and CDR2 YYNGEE. The CDR3 has 15 residues. Trimming removed 0 bases from V and 9 bases from J, with 16 bases in between. CDR3 bases: TGTGCCAGCAGCGTAGAACCTACCCCTAGGTCGCCCCAGCATTTT. This gives the protein CASSVEPTPRSPQHF.

This clone was seen only once. The CDR3 coding sequence is TGTGCCAGCAGCTTTCGGGGAAGCACAGATACGCAGTATTTT. Translating it yields CASSFRGSTDTQYF. The chain links TRBV7-8 to TRBJ2-3; a possible D gene is TRBD2 (5 bases). Germline V CDR1 and CDR2: SGHVS, FQNEAQ. The V and J ends lost 3 bases and 0 bases respectively, with 7 bases between them. The CDR3 has 14 residues.

The rearrangement joins TRBV29-1 to TRBJ1-4; D is uncertain. The V and J ends lost 7 bases and 2 bases respectively, with 11 bases between them. This CDR3 is built from 13 residues. Germline values: CDR1 SQVTM, CDR2 ANQGSEA. The chain's CDR3 is CSARGSTNEKLFF. DNA for the CDR3: TGCAGCGCCCGTGGGAGTACTAATGAAAAACTGTTTTTT.